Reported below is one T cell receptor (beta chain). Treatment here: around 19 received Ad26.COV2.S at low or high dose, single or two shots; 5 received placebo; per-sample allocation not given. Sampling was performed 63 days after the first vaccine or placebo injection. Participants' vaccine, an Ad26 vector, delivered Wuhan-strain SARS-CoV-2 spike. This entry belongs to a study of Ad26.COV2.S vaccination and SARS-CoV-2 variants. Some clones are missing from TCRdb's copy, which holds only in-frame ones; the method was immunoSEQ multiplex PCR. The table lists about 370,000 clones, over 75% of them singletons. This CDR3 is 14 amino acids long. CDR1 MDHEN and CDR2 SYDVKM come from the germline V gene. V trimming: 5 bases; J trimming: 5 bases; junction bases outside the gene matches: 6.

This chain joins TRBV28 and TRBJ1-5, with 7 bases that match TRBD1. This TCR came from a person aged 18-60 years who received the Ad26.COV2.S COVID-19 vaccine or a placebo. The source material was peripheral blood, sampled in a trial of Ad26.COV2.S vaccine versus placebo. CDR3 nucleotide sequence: TGTGCCAGCAGTCGAGAACAGGGGTATCAGCCCCAGCATTTT. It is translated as CASSREQGYQPQHF.